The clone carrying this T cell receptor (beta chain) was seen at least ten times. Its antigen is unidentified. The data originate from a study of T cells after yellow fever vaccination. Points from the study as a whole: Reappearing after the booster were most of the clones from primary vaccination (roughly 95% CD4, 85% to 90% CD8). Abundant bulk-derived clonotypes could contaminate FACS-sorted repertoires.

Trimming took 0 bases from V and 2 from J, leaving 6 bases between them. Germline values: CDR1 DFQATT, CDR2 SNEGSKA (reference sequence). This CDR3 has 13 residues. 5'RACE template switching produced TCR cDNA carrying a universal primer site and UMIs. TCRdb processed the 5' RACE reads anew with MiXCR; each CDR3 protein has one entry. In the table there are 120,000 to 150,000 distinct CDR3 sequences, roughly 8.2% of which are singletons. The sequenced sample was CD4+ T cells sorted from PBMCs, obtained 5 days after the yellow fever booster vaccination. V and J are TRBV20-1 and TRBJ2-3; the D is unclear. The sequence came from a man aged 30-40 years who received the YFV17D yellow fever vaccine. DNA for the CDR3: TGCAGTGCTAGAGAGGCAAACACAGATACGCAGTATTTT. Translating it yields CSAREANTDTQYF.